This T cell receptor beta chain was sequenced for a study of blood T cells in healthy people across ages. Regarding the study as a whole: Relative to aged donors, long-lived donors carried more naive CD4+ cells and displayed higher diversity.

Aged about 6 to 95, donors were systemically healthy Caucasians from Russia. The amount of total RNA extracted per sample was at least 5 micrograms. A J-beta primer mix and a sample-barcoded 5' primer were used in a second PCR of about 7 to 12 cycles. Each cDNA was tagged by a template-switch adaptor containing 12 random nucleotides. Each CDR3 protein gets one entry after TCRdb re-called the 5' RACE reads with MiXCR. This sample yields about 1,600,000 distinct CDR3 sequences, of which approximately 42% are seen a single time; approximately 7.9% belongs to the top ten. Comment on this clonotype: Its antigen is as yet unknown.

Germline CDR1 reads MNHEY; CDR2 reads SMNVEV (reference sequence). The CDR3 is 15 residues long. V was cut by 3 bases and J by 1 base, with 12 bases left in between. Material: blood. The sequence came from a woman in her late teens or twenties in good health. This chain uses TRBV27 with TRBJ1-1, with D unclear. The CDR3 reads CASSFSAAANTEAFF. The CDR3 coding sequence is TGTGCCAGCAGTTTTTCAGCAGCGGCGAACACTGAAGCTTTCTTT.